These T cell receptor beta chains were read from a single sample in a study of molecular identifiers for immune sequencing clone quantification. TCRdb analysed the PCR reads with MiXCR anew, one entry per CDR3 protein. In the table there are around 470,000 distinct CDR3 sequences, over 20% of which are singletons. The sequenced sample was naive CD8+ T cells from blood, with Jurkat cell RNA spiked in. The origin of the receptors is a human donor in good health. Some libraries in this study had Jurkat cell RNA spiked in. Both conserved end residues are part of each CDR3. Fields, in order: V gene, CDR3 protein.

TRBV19	CASSIMGNTEAFF
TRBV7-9	CASSQWDTRETQYF
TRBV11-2	CASSLVLGGPYNEQFF
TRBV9	CASSPRDGVTEAFF
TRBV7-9	CASSPGYGETQYF
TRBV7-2	CASSPGKGLAGGLLETQYF
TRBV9	CASSVGASPNTEAFF
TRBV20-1	CSARDQHTPNTGELFF
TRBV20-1	CSARGVTLQALSYEQYF
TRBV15	CATSTVLAYQPQHF
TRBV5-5	CASSFPTSGGAETQYF
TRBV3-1	CASSQDHGRVEAFF
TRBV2	CASSDTSGGQEAQYF
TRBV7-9	CASSRRDRGFQYF
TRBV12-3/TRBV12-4	CASSSSAGFRETQYF
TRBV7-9	CASSYGTGPNEQFF
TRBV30	CAYADTDTQYF
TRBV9	CASSVRDTQYF
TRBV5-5	CASSSGPRGGTEAFF
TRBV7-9	CASSSDGEQFF
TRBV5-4	CASSRDFSSYNEQFF
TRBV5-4	CASRLSGGPDGQFF
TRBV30	CAWSLDRAEKLFF
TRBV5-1	CASSLGQGSLHSSYEQYF
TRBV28	CASSFKIGAYDQETQYF
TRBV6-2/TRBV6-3	CASSYYREYPSYEQYF
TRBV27	CASSLRENTEAFF
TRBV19	CASSPGQGLPPQHF
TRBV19	CASSIRDRGITGELSF
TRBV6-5	CASSYHNQETQYF
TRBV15	CATTPGHRETQYF
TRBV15	CATSRVQDRGNTIYF
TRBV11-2	CASSLSVTLFF
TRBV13	CASSLASSWETQYF
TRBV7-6	CASSLRDYQVTQYF
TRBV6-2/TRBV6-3	CASSYGHSSYNEQFF
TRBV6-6	CASSYLLRRDPTDTQYF
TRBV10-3	CAISELRQRPSSYEQYF
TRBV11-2	CASSLVTSTNEKLFF
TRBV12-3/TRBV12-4	CASSPEGSGEQYF
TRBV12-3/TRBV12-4	CACSLPASNQPQHF
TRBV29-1	CSVAGTHEQYF
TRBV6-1	CASSEARPLYEQYF
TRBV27	CASSLRGQGAYEQYF
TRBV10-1	CASSPQSRATDTQYF
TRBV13	CASTSPGTGELFF
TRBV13	CASSTRQEMNTEAFF
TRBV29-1	CSVEKASMTGELFF
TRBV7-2	CASSSSWGLETQYF
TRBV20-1	CSALRDDRPNTEAFF
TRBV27	CASSFGSGAGQFF
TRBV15	CATSTDLSSYNEQFF
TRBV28	CASSPGGRADEQYF
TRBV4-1	CASSQGQGVANEQFF
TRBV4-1	CASSMDGNQPQHF
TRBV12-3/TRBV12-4	CASSQDSARETQYF
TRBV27	CASSLLGSDQPQHF
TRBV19	CASSITGTSNTEAFF
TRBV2	CASTEELAKNIQYF
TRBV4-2	CASSQGAGEQYF